This T cell receptor (beta chain) appears in the sequencing data of a study of blood T cell repertoires in COVID-19. Study as a whole: The origin of the acute and convalescent COVID-19 samples was the United States, Italy and Spain.

Germline-derived CDR1 and CDR2 are SGHNT and YYREEE (reference sequence). This CDR3 is built from 12 residues. As to this clone: An end of the junction does not agree with germline; a read error may underlie this.

Profiling relied on immunoSEQ multiplex PCR, and the TCRdb table lists in-frame clones only, not all of them. The profile shows about 80,000 clones, 78% of them singletons. The sample was peripheral blood. The TCR comes from a human donor in a cohort sampled during active COVID-19. V usage is TRBV5-4 and J usage is TRBJ2-1, with D perhaps TRBD1 (6 bases). The CDR3 sequence is CASSQDSFEEIF. The CDR3 DNA is TGTGCCAGCAGCCAGGACAGTTTTGAAGAAATCTTC. The whole variable domain, remainder taken from reference TRBV5-4 and TRBJ2-1, is ETGVTQSPTHLIKTRGQQVTLRCSSQSGHNTVSWYQQALGQGPQFIFQYYREEENGRGNFPPRFSGLQFPNYSSELNVNALELDDSALYLCASSQDSFEEIFGPGTRLTVL.